Presented here are 10 T cell receptor beta chains from one specimen sequenced in a study of CD8+ T cells in alopecia areata. RNA, once extracted, was reverse transcribed into cDNA for use as the sequencing template. The protocol was immunoSEQ multiplex PCR, while the TCRdb copy is restricted to in-frame clones and leaves out a portion. The sample includes 170,000 or so clones, roughly 61% of them seen just once. As to treatment: oral pan-JAK inhibitor, 5-10 mg twice daily. The sample here was CD8+ T cells sorted from blood, taken at week 24, from a patient treated with tofacitinib. These receptors were collected from a human donor with alopecia areata.

The chain joins TRBV5-6 to TRBJ1-4; 8 positions agree with TRBD1. CDR3 length: 16 amino acids. Looked up from germline, CDR1 is SGHDT and CDR2 is YYEEEE. The junction had 6 bases not matched to a gene; V was cut back by 1 base and J by 4 bases. CDR3: CASSLLRTGLNEKLFF. Here the CDR3 DNA reads TGTGCCAGCAGCTTGTTGAGGACAGGGCTTAATGAAAAACTGTTTTTT. The entire variable domain, with the rest obtained from reference TRBV5-6 and TRBJ1-4, is as follows: DAGVTQSPTHLIKTRGQQVTLRCSPKSGHDTVSWYQQALGQGPQFIFQYYEEEERQRGNFPDRFSGHQFPNYSSELNVNALLLGDSALYLCASSLLRTGLNEKLFFGSGTQLSVL.

The genes are TRBV20-1 and TRBJ1-1; D gene unclear. Germline V gene lookup returns CDR1 DFQATT and CDR2 SNEGSKA (reference sequence). Trimming pared 2 bases from V and 6 bases from J, leaving 7 bases between. The CDR3 covers 11 residues. The CDR3, as DNA: TGCAGTGCTAGAACAGCCGCTGAAGCTTTCTTT. Residues: CSARTAAEAFF.

This clone was observed a single time. The J gene is TRBJ2-7, the V gene TRBV11-1; 8 bases map to TRBD2. CDR1 is SGHAT and CDR2 is FQDESV in the germline V gene (reference sequence). The CDR3 covers 13 residues. V trimming: 8 bases; J trimming: 0 bases; junction bases outside the gene matches: 3. CDR3 bases: TGTGCCAGCCGCGGGGGGATCTCCTACGAGCAGTACTTC. Translating it yields CASRGGISYEQYF.

The chain combines TRBV2 with TRBJ2-1, with TRBD1 matching over 8 bases. V was clipped by 4 bases and J by 4 bases; unmatched bases: 3. CDR1 and CDR2 from the germline V gene are SNHLY and FYNNEI. This CDR3 is built from 14 residues. CDR3 region: CASSARGPYNEQFF. The CDR3 nucleotides are TGTGCCAGCAGTGCCAGGGGGCCATACAATGAGCAGTTCTTC.

The chain employs TRBV6-6 and TRBJ2-3, with 9 bases identical to TRBD2. Germline V CDR1 and CDR2: MNHNY, SVGAGI (reference sequence). V shed 3 bases, J shed 1 base, and the junction held 2 bases outside the gene matches. The CDR3 is 15 amino acids. The CDR3 sequence: CASSYSSGGTDTQYF. In DNA form, the CDR3 reads TGTGCCAGCAGTTATTCTAGCGGGGGCACAGATACGCAGTATTTT.

This chain joins TRBV5-6 and TRBJ2-1, with a possible D match to TRBD1 (6 bases). Germline-derived CDR1 and CDR2 are SGHDT and YYEEEE. V lost 2 bases, J lost 0 bases, and 9 bases lay in between. The CDR3 totals 15 residues. The CDR3 bases are TGTGCCAGCAGCTTTACAGGGCCCTCCTACAATGAGCAGTTCTTC. Translated: CASSFTGPSYNEQFF.

Notes on this clone: A far bigger clonotype differs at one base, so this is likely a read error. This sample also contains other DNA sequences that code for the same CDR3. The chain links TRBV7-3 to TRBJ2-3; D gene uncertain. The CDR3 is 16 amino acids. Germline V CDR1 and CDR2: SGHTA, FQGTGA. The CDR3 region is CASSLGWYGRTDTQYF. CDR3 sequence (DNA): TGTGCCAGCAGCTTAGGTTGGTACGGACGCACAGATACGCAGTACTTT.

The chain uses TRBV7-9 and TRBJ1-2; the D gene is possibly TRBD1 (6 bases). Trimming took 6 bases from V and 3 from J, leaving 14 bases between them. The germline V gene encodes CDR1 SEHNR and CDR2 FQNEAQ (reference sequence). The CDR3 is 14 residues long. This chain's CDR3 is CASSPNREDYGYTF. In nucleotides, the CDR3 is TGTGCCAGCAGTCCGAACAGGGAGGACTATGGCTACACCTTC. Combining the CDR3 with reference TRBV7-9 and TRBJ1-2 gives the whole variable domain DTGVSQNPRHKITKRGQNVTFRCDPISEHNRLYWYRQTLGQGPEFLTYFQNEAQLEKSRLLSDRFSAERPKGSFSTLEIQRTEQGDSAMYLCASSPNREDYGYTFGSGTRLTVV.

The rearrangement uses TRBV15 and TRBJ1-4; possible D gene TRBD1, 5 bases. Trimming removed 0 bases from V and 8 bases from J, with 13 bases in between. This CDR3 has 15 amino acids. From germline, CDR1 is LNHNV and CDR2 YYDKDF (reference sequence). As DNA, the CDR3 is TGTGCCACCAGCAGAGATCAGGGTTGGCGGGAAAAACTGTTTTTT. It is translated as CATSRDQGWREKLFF. Full variable domain (outside the CDR3, taken from reference TRBV15 and TRBJ1-4): DAMVIQNPRYQVTQFGKPVTLSCSQTLNHNVMYWYQQKSSQAPKLLFHYYDKDFNNEADTPDNFQSRRPNTSFCFLDIRSPGLGDTAMYLCATSRDQGWREKLFFGSGTQLSVL.

The genes are TRBV7-9 and TRBJ2-3; 7 bases line up with TRBD1. The germline CDR1 and CDR2 sequences are SEHNR and FQNEAQ (reference sequence). This CDR3 comprises 13 residues. V shed 6 bases and J 1 base; nucleotides not matched to a gene: 1. CDR3 sequence (DNA): TGTGCCAGCAGTGGACAGGGCACAGATACGCAGTATTTT. It codes for CASSGQGTDTQYF.